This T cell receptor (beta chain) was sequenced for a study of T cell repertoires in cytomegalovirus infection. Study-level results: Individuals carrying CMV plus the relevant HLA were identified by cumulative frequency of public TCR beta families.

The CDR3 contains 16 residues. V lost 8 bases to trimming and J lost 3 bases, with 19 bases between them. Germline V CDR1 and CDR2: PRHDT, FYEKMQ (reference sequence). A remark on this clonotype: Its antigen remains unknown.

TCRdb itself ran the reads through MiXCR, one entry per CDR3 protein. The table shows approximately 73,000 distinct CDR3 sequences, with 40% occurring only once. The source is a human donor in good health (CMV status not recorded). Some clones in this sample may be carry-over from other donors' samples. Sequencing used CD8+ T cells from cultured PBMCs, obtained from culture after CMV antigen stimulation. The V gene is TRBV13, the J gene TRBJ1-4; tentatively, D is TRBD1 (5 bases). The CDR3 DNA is TGTGCCAGCGTACAACGGACGGGGCCGGCTAATGAAAAACTGTTTTTT. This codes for CASVQRTGPANEKLFF.